This T cell receptor (beta chain) was identified in a study of blood T cells in healthy people across ages. The V and J ends lost 3 bases and 3 bases, in that order; junction bases with no gene match: 4. The V gene's germline CDR1 is DFQATT and CDR2 SNEGSKA (reference sequence). The length of the CDR3 is 14 residues. This clonotype has only a few counts. Alongside a J-beta primer mix, a sample-barcoded 5' primer served in a second PCR lasting roughly 7 to 12 cycles. With 12 random nucleotides, a template-switch adaptor tagged each individual cDNA molecule. TCRdb reprocessed the 5' RACE reads via MiXCR and lists one record per CDR3 protein. The sample carries some 1.6 million distinct CDR3 sequences, roughly a third recorded once.

The sequencing sample was made of blood. The genes are TRBV20-1 and TRBJ2-3; 9 bases align to TRBD2. This receptor was obtained from a woman younger than 45 in good health. The CDR3 spells CSASSREGTDTQYF. The CDR3 DNA sequence: TGCAGTGCTAGCTCGCGGGAGGGGACAGATACGCAGTATTTT.